The clone carrying this T cell receptor (beta chain) was seen ten or more times. The data stem from a study of blood T cells in healthy people across ages. V lost 4 bases to trimming and J lost 3 bases, with 14 bases between them. The CDR3 contains 14 residues. Germline CDR1 reads SGHRS; CDR2 reads YFSETQ. Primers used in a second PCR of roughly 7 to 12 cycles were a sample-barcoded 5' primer and a J-beta primer mix. One entry per CDR3 protein results from TCRdb running MiXCR on the 5' RACE reads. The repertoire includes hundreds of thousands of distinct CDR3 sequences, roughly 21% of them detected once, and approximately 3.7% sits in the top ten.

This sequence was found in a man aged 65-85 years in good health. J is TRBJ2-7 and V is TRBV5-1; a weak D match, TRBD2 (6 bases). Material: blood. The DNA of the CDR3 is TGCGCCAGCAGCACTTCGGGCGGGAACTACGAGCAGTACTTC. It encodes CASSTSGGNYEQYF. Full variable domain (outside the CDR3, taken from reference TRBV5-1 and TRBJ2-7): KAGVTQTPRYLIKTRGQQVTLSCSPISGHRSVSWYQQTPGQGLQFLFEYFSETQRNKGNFPGRFSGRQFSNSRSEMNVSTLELGDSALYLCASSTSGGNYEQYFGPGTRLTVT.